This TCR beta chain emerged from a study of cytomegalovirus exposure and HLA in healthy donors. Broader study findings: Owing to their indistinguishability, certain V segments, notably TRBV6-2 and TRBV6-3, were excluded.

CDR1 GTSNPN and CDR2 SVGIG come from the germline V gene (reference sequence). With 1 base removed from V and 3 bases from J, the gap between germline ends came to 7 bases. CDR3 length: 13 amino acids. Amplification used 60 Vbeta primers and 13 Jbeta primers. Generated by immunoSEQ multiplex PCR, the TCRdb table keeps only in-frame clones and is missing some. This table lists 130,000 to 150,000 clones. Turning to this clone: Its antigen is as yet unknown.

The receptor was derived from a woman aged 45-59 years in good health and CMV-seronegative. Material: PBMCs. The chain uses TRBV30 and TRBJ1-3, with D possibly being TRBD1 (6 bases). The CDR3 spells CAWSAGHGNTIYF. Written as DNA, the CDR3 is TGTGCCTGGAGTGCGGGACATGGAAACACCATATATTTT.